This T cell receptor (beta chain) was captured by sequencing in a study of T cells in Graves' hyperthyroidism and ophthalmopathy. For the study at large: Sampling of peripheral blood happened at initial diagnosis, prior to any treatment. Study results and caveats: A median 6.5 months before onset, the model predicted ophthalmopathy. Most thyroid clonotypes expanded above 0.001 were also detected in blood.

This clonotype was counted at least ten times. Its matching antigen is unknown. RNA transcripts served as the template for amplifying TCR beta CDR3 regions. During a first-round RT-PCR of the TCR CDR3, the HTBI primer set was used. TCRdb passed the multiplex PCR reads through MiXCR, listing each CDR3 protein once. The repertoire holds roughly 580,000 distinct CDR3 sequences, with about 14% as singletons. For the diagnoses, clinical symptoms, serum thyroxine and TRAb, thyroid ultrasound and orbital computed tomography were used. Trimming pared 3 bases from V and 6 bases from J, leaving 14 bases between. This CDR3 spans 15 amino acids. Germline V gives CDR1 SNHLY, CDR2 FYNNEI.

The specimen sequenced was blood. The sequence came from a woman in her thirties with Graves' hyperthyroidism that later progressed to Graves' ophthalmopathy. The rearrangement joins TRBV2 to TRBJ2-2; D may match TRBD1 or TRBD2 (5 bases each). The CDR3 nucleotides are TGTGCCAGCAGTGATCGGATTGTGGGGGCCGGGGAGCTGTTTTTT. This gives the protein CASSDRIVGAGELFF.